What follows describes a single T cell receptor beta chain. Its antigen is not identified. Per the germline V gene, CDR1 is SGHKS and CDR2 is YYEKEE (reference sequence). The length of the CDR3 is 14 residues. With 3 bases removed from V and 5 bases from J, the gap between germline ends came to 12 bases. TCRdb redid the calling of the RT-PCR reads with MiXCR, one entry per CDR3 protein. The table lists roughly 670,000 distinct CDR3 sequences, 12% to 15% of them singletons. This sample is part of a study of response to subunit inactivated influenza vaccine. The study's findings and limits: Only a handful of new T cells, the authors suggested, are recruited with each seasonal influenza vaccination.

The chain links TRBV5-5 to TRBJ1-5; D gene ambiguous. This specimen was PBMCs from blood, taken 14 to 15 days before vaccination. This sequence was found in a man aged 50 or older who received an inactivated influenza vaccine. The CDR3 sequence is CASSSRGIDQPQHF. The CDR3 bases are TGTGCCAGCAGCTCACGGGGTATCGATCAGCCCCAGCATTTT. The full variable domain, with the rest looked up from reference TRBV5-5 and TRBJ1-5, is DAGVTQSPTHLIKTRGQQVTLRCSPISGHKSVSWYQQVLGQGPQFIFQYYEKEERGRGNFPDRFSARQFPNYSSELNVNALLLGDSALYLCASSSRGIDQPQHFGDGTRLSIL.